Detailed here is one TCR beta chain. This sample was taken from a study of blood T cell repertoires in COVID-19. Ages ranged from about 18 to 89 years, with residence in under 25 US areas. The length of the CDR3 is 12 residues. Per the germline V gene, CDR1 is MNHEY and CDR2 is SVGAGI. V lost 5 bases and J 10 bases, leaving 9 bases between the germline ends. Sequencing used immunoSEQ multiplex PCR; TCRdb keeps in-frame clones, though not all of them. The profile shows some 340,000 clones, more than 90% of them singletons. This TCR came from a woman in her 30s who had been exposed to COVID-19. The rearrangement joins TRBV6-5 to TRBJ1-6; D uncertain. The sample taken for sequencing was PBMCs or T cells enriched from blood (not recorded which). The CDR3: CASSRPPSPLHF. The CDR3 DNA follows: TGTGCCAGCAGTCGTCCCCCCTCACCCCTCCACTTT.